One and the same sample provided the 29 T cell receptor beta chains below, sequenced in a study of CD8 T cells in Susac syndrome. Random-hexamer reverse transcription was applied to roughly 0.5 to 1 ug RNA. TCRdb redid the calling of the immunoSEQ multiplex PCR reads with MiXCR, one entry per CDR3 protein. The sample records about 150,000 distinct CDR3 sequences, roughly 94% being singletons. The material sequenced was CD8+ T cells from PBMCs. The source is a human donor with multiple sclerosis.

The chain has TRBV7-9 and TRBJ2-5; a possible D gene is TRBD1 (6 bases). Trimming shortened V by 5 bases and J by 6 bases, and 13 bases separated the two germline ends. CDR1 is SEHNR and CDR2 is FQNEAQ in the germline V gene (reference sequence). This CDR3 comprises 13 residues. The CDR3 sequence: CASSGSGAQTQYF. As DNA, the CDR3 is TGTGCCAGCAGCGGCTCAGGGGCTCAGACCCAGTACTTC.

The V gene is TRBV27, the J gene TRBJ1-5; D is uncertain. Germline V gives CDR1 MNHEY, CDR2 SMNVEV (reference sequence). The CDR3 runs 10 residues. The CDR3 DNA reads TGTGCAGCCGGTGGGCAGCCCCAGCATTTT. It is translated as CAAGGQPQHF.

This chain uses TRBV5-1 with TRBJ2-7; the D gene is possibly TRBD2 (6 bases). The CDR3 spans 14 residues. The V and J ends lost 4 bases and 5 bases respectively, with 16 bases between them. CDR1 and CDR2 from the germline V gene are SGHRS and YFSETQ. CDR3 sequence: CASSPAGGINEQYF. The CDR3 nucleotides are TGCGCCAGCAGCCCGGCTGGGGGGATCAACGAGCAGTACTTC.

This clonotype has a single count. The J gene is TRBJ1-2, the V gene TRBV6-5; D is perhaps TRBD1 (5 bases). Per the germline V gene, CDR1 is MNHEY and CDR2 is SVGAGI. V lost 6 bases and J lost 4, with 15 bases in between. CDR3 length equals 14 residues. CDR3 DNA: TGTGCCAGCAGCTCAACACAGGCATTCTATGGCTACACCTTC. Translated, it gives CASSSTQAFYGYTF.

The chain links TRBV29-1 to TRBJ1-2, with a possible D match to TRBD1 (5 bases). The V gene lost 4 bases and the J gene lost 5 bases, with 20 bases spanning the gap. The V gene's germline CDR1 is SQVTM and CDR2 ANQGSEA. This CDR3 comprises 15 residues. For the CDR3, the DNA is TGCAGCGTTGGAAGGATGGAACAGGTGATATATGGCTACACCTTC. Its translation is CSVGRMEQVIYGYTF.

The chain combines TRBV27 with TRBJ2-2; D unresolved. The ends were cut back, 7 bases at V and 0 bases at J, with 9 bases in the middle. The CDR3 extends over 14 amino acids. From germline, CDR1 is MNHEY and CDR2 SMNVEV (reference sequence). In DNA, the CDR3 is TGTGCCAGCAAGACGGACCCGAACACCGGGGAGCTGTTTTTT. This encodes CASKTDPNTGELFF.

This chain joins TRBV18 and TRBJ2-5, with D unresolved. Trimming took off 2 bases at V and 5 bases at J, with 3 bases between the two ends. The length of the CDR3 is 11 residues. CDR1 KGHSH and CDR2 LQKENI come from the germline V gene. The DNA for the CDR3 is TGTGCCAGCTCACCAAAGGAGACCCAGTACTTC. Its translation: CASSPKETQYF.

The chain couples TRBV30 to TRBJ2-2, with 10 bases fitting TRBD1. The CDR3 length is 14 residues. V was pared by 5 bases and J by 2 bases, with 2 bases of the junction left unmatched. Germline V gives CDR1 GTSNPN, CDR2 SVGIG (reference sequence). This CDR3 reads CAWSTGGNTGELFF. The CDR3 DNA reads as TGTGCCTGGTCGACAGGGGGCAACACCGGGGAGCTGTTTTTT.

J is TRBJ2-2 and V is TRBV20-1; 10 positions agree with TRBD1. V lost 6 bases, J lost 4 bases, and 8 bases stayed unmatched. Looked up from germline, CDR1 is DFQATT and CDR2 is SNEGSKA (reference sequence). This CDR3 has 15 residues. The CDR3 reads CSAKTGGLVTGELFF. DNA of the CDR3: TGCAGTGCGAAGACAGGGGGCTTAGTCACCGGGGAGCTGTTTTTT.

The chain uses TRBV5-1 and TRBJ1-4; D call uncertain. The V end lost 4 bases, the J end lost 4 bases, and 11 bases lay between the germline ends. Per the germline V gene, CDR1 is SGHRS and CDR2 is YFSETQ. The CDR3 has 14 residues. The CDR3 nucleotides are TGCGCCAGCAGCGAAGGACGGAGTAATGAAAAACTGTTTTTT. Translation: CASSEGRSNEKLFF.

The rearrangement uses TRBV29-1 and TRBJ1-2; D may be TRBD1 (5 bases). The length of the CDR3 is 13 residues. CDR1 and CDR2 from the germline V gene are SQVTM and ANQGSEA. V was shortened by 3 bases and J by 4 bases, with 12 bases between the two germline ends. The CDR3 bases are TGCAGCGTTGATGGAGGGGTCGTCTATGGCTACACCTTC. It encodes CSVDGGVVYGYTF.

The V call is TRBV19, the J call TRBJ1-2; D may be TRBD1 (5 bases). The CDR3 length is 10 residues. Per germline, CDR1 LNHDA and CDR2 SQIVND (reference sequence). Trimming stripped 7 bases from V and 7 bases from J, with 7 bases between. The CDR3 spells CASKRGGYTF. The CDR3 DNA sequence: TGTGCCAGTAAAAGGGGTGGCTACACCTTC. Filled out from reference TRBV19 and TRBJ1-2, the complete variable domain reads DGGITQSPKYLFRKEGQNVTLSCEQNLNHDAMYWYRQDPGQGLRLIYYSQIVNDFQKGDIAEGYSVSREKKESFPLTVTSAQKNPTAFYLCASKRGGYTFGSGTRLTVV.

J is TRBJ1-2 and V is TRBV6-5; D is possibly TRBD1 (5 bases). The CDR3 is made up of 14 amino acids. Germline V lookup: CDR1 MNHEY, CDR2 SVGAGI. Trimming took 0 bases from V and 3 from J, leaving 8 bases between them. The CDR3 DNA is TGTGCCAGCAGTTACTCTGGCAGGGACTATGGCTACACCTTC. This gives the protein CASSYSGRDYGYTF.

V gene TRBV3-1 combines with J gene TRBJ2-7; 13 bases map to TRBD2. This CDR3 comprises 19 residues. The V segment lost 5 bases and the J segment 6 bases; nucleotides outside the gene matches: 19. CDR1 is LGHDT and CDR2 is YNNKEL in the germline V gene (reference sequence). The CDR3 sequence is CASSGRLAGGRRNGGEQYF. In DNA, the CDR3 is TGTGCCAGCAGCGGTCGACTAGCGGGGGGACGCCGAAACGGGGGCGAGCAGTACTTC.

The rearrangement uses TRBV20-1 and TRBJ1-2; 8 nucleotides line up with TRBD1. This CDR3 comprises 15 residues. CDR1 and CDR2 from the germline V gene are DFQATT and SNEGSKA (reference sequence). The trim removed 3 bases at V and 3 bases at J, leaving 9 bases unmatched. The CDR3 protein is CSARDRVTWDYGYTF. The CDR3 DNA reads TGCAGTGCTAGGGACAGGGTGACCTGGGACTATGGCTACACCTTC.

The chain is built from TRBV6-5 and TRBJ2-3; D might be TRBD2 (6 bases). From germline, CDR1 is MNHEY and CDR2 SVGAGI. This CDR3 spans 17 amino acids. V was clipped by 2 bases and J by 2 bases, with 17 bases between them. CDR3 nucleotide sequence: TGTGCCAGCAGTTACCCCAAGGGCGGGGAAGACACAGATACGCAGTATTTT. This gives the protein CASSYPKGGEDTDTQYF.

The rearrangement links TRBV7-9 to TRBJ2-1; D tentatively reads TRBD1 or TRBD2 (5 bases each). CDR3 length equals 15 residues. Germline V lookup: CDR1 SEHNR, CDR2 FQNEAQ (reference sequence). The ends were cut back, 6 bases at V and 5 bases at J, with 17 bases in the middle. This CDR3 reads CASRPPGPKHNEQFF. The CDR3 DNA reads as TGTGCCAGCAGACCTCCGGGACCTAAACACAATGAGCAGTTCTTC.

This chain links TRBV29-1 with TRBJ1-2; D gene ambiguous. The V gene's germline CDR1 is SQVTM and CDR2 ANQGSEA. Trimming left V 6 bases short and J 8 bases short, with 10 bases between. This CDR3 is built from 10 residues. The CDR3 is CSVDGQGYTF. CDR3 DNA: TGCAGCGTCGATGGGCAGGGCTACACCTTC.

The gene calls are TRBV9 and TRBJ2-1; TRBD2 aligns across 8 bases. The germline gives CDR1 SGDLS, CDR2 YYNGEE. The CDR3 loop spans 16 amino acids. V lost 0 bases to trimming and J lost 6 bases; unmatched junction nucleotides: 8. CDR3 nucleotide sequence: TGTGCCAGCAGCGTAGAGGGGACTAGTAGGGCCAATGAGCAGTTCTTC. Protein product: CASSVEGTSRANEQFF.

The J gene is TRBJ2-3, the V gene TRBV11-2, with 7 bases fitting TRBD1. CDR1 is SGHAT and CDR2 is FQNNGV in the germline V gene. The CDR3 runs to 15 residues. V trimming: 1 base; J trimming: 1 base; junction bases outside the gene matches: 2. CDR3 nucleotides: TGTGCCAGCAGCTTAGCAGGGGGACGCACAGATACGCAGTATTTT. Its protein is CASSLAGGRTDTQYF.

The chain employs TRBV9 and TRBJ2-7; no clear D gene. Trimming took off 0 bases at V and 7 bases at J, with 11 bases between the two ends. CDR3 size: 13 residues. Germline loops: CDR1 SGDLS, CDR2 YYNGEE. The CDR3 sequence: CASSVGKLGEQYF. The CDR3 DNA is TGTGCCAGCAGCGTAGGAAAGTTGGGGGAGCAGTACTTC. Variable domain in full (rest from reference TRBV9 and TRBJ2-7): DSGVTQTPKHLITATGQRVTLRCSPRSGDLSVYWYQQSLDQGLQFLIQYYNGEERAKGNILERFSAQQFPDLHSELNLSSLELGDSALYFCASSVGKLGEQYFGPGTRLTVT.

The chain joins TRBV6-6 to TRBJ2-7; D not certain. The CDR3 covers 15 residues. Trimming removed 0 bases at V and 4 bases at J, with 13 bases between. CDR1 is MNHNY and CDR2 is SVGAGI in the germline V gene (reference sequence). As DNA, the CDR3 is TGTGCCAGCAGTTACTCGTCTGTCCCCTATTACGAGCAGTACTTC. It codes for CASSYSSVPYYEQYF.

The chain uses TRBV12-5 and TRBJ1-1; 7 nucleotides align to TRBD1. CDR1 is LGHNT, CDR2 FRNRAP, per germline. The CDR3 consists of 22 residues. The J segment lost 0 bases and the V segment lost 6 bases, leaving 28 bases of the junction unmatched. The CDR3 nucleotides read TGTGCTAGTGGAGACACCTACCCGGGACAGACTAGCCCGGCCTTCATGAACACTGAAGCTTTCTTT. It translates to CASGDTYPGQTSPAFMNTEAFF.

The V and J genes are TRBV18 and TRBJ2-6; weak D call: TRBD1 (6 bases). Germline V gene sequence: CDR1 KGHSH, CDR2 LQKENI. Trimming shortened V by 0 bases and J by 0 bases, and 12 bases separated the two germline ends. This CDR3 has 18 amino acids. The CDR3 reads CASSPPATGPSGANVLTF. CDR3 nucleotides: TGTGCCAGCTCACCACCGGCGACAGGCCCCTCTGGGGCCAACGTCCTGACTTTC. Looking up the rest from reference TRBV18 and TRBJ2-6 gives the full variable domain: NAGVMQNPRHLVRRRGQEARLRCSPMKGHSHVYWYRQLPEEGLKFMVYLQKENIIDESGMPKERFSAEFPKEGPSILRIQQVVRGDSAAYFCASSPPATGPSGANVLTFGAGSRLTVL.

This clonotype has only one observation. CDR3 amino acids: CASIARGGLAGTDTQYF. The DNA for the CDR3 is TGTGCCAGCATCGCCCGTGGAGGACTAGCGGGGACAGATACGCAGTATTTT. The V gene is TRBV13, the J gene TRBJ2-3, with 12 bases matching TRBD2. The CDR3 covers 17 residues. V shed 7 bases, J shed 3 bases, and the junction held 11 bases outside the gene matches. In germline, CDR1 is PRHDT, CDR2 FYEKMQ (reference sequence).

The rearrangement joins TRBV20-1 to TRBJ2-1; TRBD1 might be the D (5 bases). V lost 0 bases and J lost 5, with 8 bases in between. Germline loops: CDR1 DFQATT, CDR2 SNEGSKA (reference sequence). This CDR3 has 13 residues. The CDR3 region has the DNA TGCAGTGCTAGAGATCTAGGGGACAATGAGCAGTTCTTC. Amino acids: CSARDLGDNEQFF.

The chain links TRBV5-1 to TRBJ1-1, with 8 bases aligning to TRBD1. Germline CDR1 and CDR2: SGHRS and YFSETQ. Trimming removed 5 bases from V and 2 bases from J; junction bases left unmatched: 11. The CDR3 loop spans 16 amino acids. The CDR3 DNA is TGCGCCAGCAGTTCTAGAGGACAGGGCTTCAACACTGAAGCTTTCTTT. Its translation is CASSSRGQGFNTEAFF.

This clonotype was counted between two and nine times. This chain connects TRBV7-9 to TRBJ2-3; no definite D call. With 5 bases removed from V and 3 bases from J, the gap between germline ends came to 0 bases. The CDR3 totals 10 residues. From germline, CDR1 is SEHNR and CDR2 FQNEAQ (reference sequence). CDR3 nucleotides: TGTGCCAGCAGCACAGATACGCAGTATTTT. Translated: CASSTDTQYF.

The chain links TRBV12-5 to TRBJ2-1; 14 bases match TRBD2. V lost 4 bases to trimming and J lost 6 bases; unmatched junction nucleotides: 8. The CDR3 extends over 17 amino acids. Looked up from germline, CDR1 is LGHNT and CDR2 is FRNRAP. The CDR3 loop is CASGSSGTSGGLNEQFF. DNA of the CDR3: TGTGCTAGTGGTTCCTCGGGGACTAGCGGGGGCCTCAATGAGCAGTTCTTC. Combining the CDR3 with reference TRBV12-5 and TRBJ2-1 gives the whole variable domain DARVTQTPRHKVTEMGQEVTMRCQPILGHNTVFWYRQTMMQGLELLAYFRNRAPLDDSGMPKDRFSAEMPDATLATLKIQPSEPRDSAVYFCASGSSGTSGGLNEQFFGPGTRLTVL.